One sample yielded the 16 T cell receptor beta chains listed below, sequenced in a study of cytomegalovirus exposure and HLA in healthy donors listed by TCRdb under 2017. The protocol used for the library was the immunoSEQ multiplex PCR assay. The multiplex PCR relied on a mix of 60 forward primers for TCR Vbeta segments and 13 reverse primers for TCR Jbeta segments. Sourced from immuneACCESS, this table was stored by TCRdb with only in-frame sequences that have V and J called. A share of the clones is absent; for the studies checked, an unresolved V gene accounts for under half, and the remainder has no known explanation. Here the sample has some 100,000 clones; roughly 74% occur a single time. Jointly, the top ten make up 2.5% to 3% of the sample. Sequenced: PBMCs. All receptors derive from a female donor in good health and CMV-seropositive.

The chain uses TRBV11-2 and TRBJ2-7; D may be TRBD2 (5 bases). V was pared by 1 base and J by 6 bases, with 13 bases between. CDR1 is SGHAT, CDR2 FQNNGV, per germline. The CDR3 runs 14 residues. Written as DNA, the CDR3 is TGTGCCAGCAGCTTAGGGGCCGGGGTAGGCGAGCAGTACTTC. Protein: CASSLGAGVGEQYF.

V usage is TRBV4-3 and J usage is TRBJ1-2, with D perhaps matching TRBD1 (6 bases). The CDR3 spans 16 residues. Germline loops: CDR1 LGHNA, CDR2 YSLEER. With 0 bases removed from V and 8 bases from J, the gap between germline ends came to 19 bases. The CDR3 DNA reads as TGCGCCAGCAGCCAAGATGACCTTTACAGGGCGGAGGGCTACACCTTC. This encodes CASSQDDLYRAEGYTF.

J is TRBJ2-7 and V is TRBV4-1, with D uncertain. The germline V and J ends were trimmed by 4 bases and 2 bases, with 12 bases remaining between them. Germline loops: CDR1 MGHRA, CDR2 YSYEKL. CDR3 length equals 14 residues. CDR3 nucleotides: TGCGCCAGCAGCCTCCGAGGCGGTACCTACGAGCAGTACTTC. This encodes CASSLRGGTYEQYF.

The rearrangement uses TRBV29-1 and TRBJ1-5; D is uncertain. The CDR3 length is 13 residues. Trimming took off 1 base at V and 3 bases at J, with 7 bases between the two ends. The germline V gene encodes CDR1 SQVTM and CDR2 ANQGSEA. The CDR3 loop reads CSVEGGNNQPQHF. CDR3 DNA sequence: TGCAGCGTTGAAGGAGGGAACAATCAGCCCCAGCATTTT.

The DNA for the CDR3 is TGCAGCGTTGAAGTCCAGGCGAACACCGGGGAGCTGTTTTTT. Its translation is CSVEVQANTGELFF. This chain connects TRBV29-1 to TRBJ2-2; no firm D call. This CDR3 has 14 residues. CDR1 is SQVTM and CDR2 is ANQGSEA in the germline V gene. Trimming took off 1 base at V and 0 bases at J, with 6 bases between the two ends.

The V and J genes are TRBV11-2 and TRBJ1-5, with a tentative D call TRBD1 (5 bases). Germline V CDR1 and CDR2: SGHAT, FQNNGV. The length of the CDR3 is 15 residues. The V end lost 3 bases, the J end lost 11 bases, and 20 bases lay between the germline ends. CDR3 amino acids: CASSFGHYKGVAQHF. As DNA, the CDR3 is TGTGCCAGCAGCTTTGGACATTATAAAGGGGTGGCCCAGCATTTT.

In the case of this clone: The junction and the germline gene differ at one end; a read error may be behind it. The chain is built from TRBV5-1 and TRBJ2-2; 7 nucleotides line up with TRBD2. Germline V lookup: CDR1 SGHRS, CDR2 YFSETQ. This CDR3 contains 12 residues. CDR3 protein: CASSLIGGGLFF. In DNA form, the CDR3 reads TGCGCCAGCAGCTTGATTGGCGGGGGGCTGTTTTTT. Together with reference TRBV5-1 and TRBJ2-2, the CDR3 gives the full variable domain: KAGVTQTPRYLIKTRGQQVTLSCSPISGHRSVSWYQQTPGQGLQFLFEYFSETQRNKGNFPGRFSGRQFSNSRSEMNVSTLELGDSALYLCASSLIGGGLFFGEGSRLTVL.

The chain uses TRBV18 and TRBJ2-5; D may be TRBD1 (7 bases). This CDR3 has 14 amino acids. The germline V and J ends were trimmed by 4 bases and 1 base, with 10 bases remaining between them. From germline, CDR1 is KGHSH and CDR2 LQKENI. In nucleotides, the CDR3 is TGTGCCAGCTCACGGCGGGACAGCCAAGAGACCCAGTACTTC. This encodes CASSRRDSQETQYF.

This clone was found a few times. The CDR3 region has the DNA TGTGCCAGCAGCGACAGGGGCAGAGGACTCCAAGAGACCCAGTACTTC. Translated: CASSDRGRGLQETQYF. The chain carries TRBV9 and TRBJ2-5; TRBD1 aligns across 7 bases. The V gene's germline CDR1 is SGDLS and CDR2 YYNGEE. This CDR3 region has 16 residues. The V gene end was trimmed by 3 bases and the J gene end by 1 base; junction bases not matched to a gene: 9.

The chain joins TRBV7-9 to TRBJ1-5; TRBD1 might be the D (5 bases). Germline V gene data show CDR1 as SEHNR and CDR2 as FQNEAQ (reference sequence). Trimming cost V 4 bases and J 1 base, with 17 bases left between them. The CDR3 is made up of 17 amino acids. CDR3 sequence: CASSSVPRGMSNQPQHF. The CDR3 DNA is TGTGCCAGCAGCTCGGTGCCTCGGGGGATGAGCAATCAGCCCCAGCATTTT.

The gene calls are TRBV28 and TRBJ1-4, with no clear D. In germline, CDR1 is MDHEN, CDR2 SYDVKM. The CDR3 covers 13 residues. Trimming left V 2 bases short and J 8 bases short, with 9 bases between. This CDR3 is CASSLPGREKLFF. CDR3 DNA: TGTGCCAGCAGTTTACCAGGAAGGGAAAAACTGTTTTTT. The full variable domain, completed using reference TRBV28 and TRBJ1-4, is DVKVTQSSRYLVKRTGEKVFLECVQDMDHENMFWYRQDPGLGLRLIYFSYDVKMKEKGDIPEGYSVSREKKERFSLILESASTNQTSMYLCASSLPGREKLFFGSGTQLSVL.

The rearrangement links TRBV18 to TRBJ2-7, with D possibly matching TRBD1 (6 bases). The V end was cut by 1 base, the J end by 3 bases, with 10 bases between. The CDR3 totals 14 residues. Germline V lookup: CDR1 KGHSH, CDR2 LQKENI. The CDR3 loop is CASSPRGPYYEQYF. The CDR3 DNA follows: TGTGCCAGCTCACCACGGGGGCCCTACTACGAGCAGTACTTC. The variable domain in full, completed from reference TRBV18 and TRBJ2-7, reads NAGVMQNPRHLVRRRGQEARLRCSPMKGHSHVYWYRQLPEEGLKFMVYLQKENIIDESGMPKERFSAEFPKEGPSILRIQQVVRGDSAAYFCASSPRGPYYEQYFGPGTRLTVT.

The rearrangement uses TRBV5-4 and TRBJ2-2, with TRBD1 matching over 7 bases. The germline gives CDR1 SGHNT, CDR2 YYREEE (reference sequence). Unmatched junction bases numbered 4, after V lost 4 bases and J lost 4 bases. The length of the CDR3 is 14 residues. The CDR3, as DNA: TGTGCCAGCAGCATCCGGGACAGCACCGGGGAGCTGTTTTTT. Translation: CASSIRDSTGELFF.

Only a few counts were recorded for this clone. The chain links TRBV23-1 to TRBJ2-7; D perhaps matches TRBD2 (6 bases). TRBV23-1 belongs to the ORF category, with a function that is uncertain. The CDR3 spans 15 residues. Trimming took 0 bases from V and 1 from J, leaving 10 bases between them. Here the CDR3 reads CASSQSGRPSYEQYF. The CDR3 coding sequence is TGCGCCAGCAGTCAATCGGGGAGGCCTTCCTACGAGCAGTACTTC.

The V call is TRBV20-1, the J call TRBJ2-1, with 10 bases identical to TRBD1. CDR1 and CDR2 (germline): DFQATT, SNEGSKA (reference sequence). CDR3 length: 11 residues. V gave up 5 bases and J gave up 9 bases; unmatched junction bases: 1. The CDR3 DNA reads TGCAGTGCTGGGGACAGGGGTGAGCAGTTCTTC. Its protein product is CSAGDRGEQFF.

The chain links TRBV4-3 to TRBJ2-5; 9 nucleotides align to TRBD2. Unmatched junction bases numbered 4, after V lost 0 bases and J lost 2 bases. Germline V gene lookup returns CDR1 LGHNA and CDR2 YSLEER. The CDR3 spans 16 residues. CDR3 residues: CASSQDTLAGQETQYF. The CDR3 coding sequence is TGCGCCAGCAGCCAAGATACCCTAGCGGGGCAAGAGACCCAGTACTTC.